This TCR beta chain was captured by sequencing in a study of human T cells and chemical hapten exposure. Time point meaning: patch test 3, about 24 weeks after DPC sensitization. Treatment defined: therapeutic diphenylcyclopropenone sensitization with weekly scalp DPC. CDR1 is SGHTA and CDR2 is FQGNSA in the germline V gene. With 2 bases removed from V and 4 bases from J, the gap between germline ends came to 15 bases. CDR3 length: 15 residues. Using its own MiXCR run on the RACE reads, TCRdb lists one record per CDR3 protein. The sample yields about 84,000 distinct CDR3 sequences, 11% seen once. The source was whole blood, collected in connection with sensitization to the hapten diphenylcyclopropenone (DPC). The chain employs TRBV7-2 and TRBJ2-7; D not certain. This TCR was recovered from a woman aged 45-60 years with alopecia areata. Some clones in this sample may be carry-over from other donors' samples. The CDR3 region is CASSLSAAALYEQYF. In DNA form, the CDR3 reads TGTGCCAGCAGCTTAAGTGCTGCGGCCCTATACGAGCAGTACTTC.